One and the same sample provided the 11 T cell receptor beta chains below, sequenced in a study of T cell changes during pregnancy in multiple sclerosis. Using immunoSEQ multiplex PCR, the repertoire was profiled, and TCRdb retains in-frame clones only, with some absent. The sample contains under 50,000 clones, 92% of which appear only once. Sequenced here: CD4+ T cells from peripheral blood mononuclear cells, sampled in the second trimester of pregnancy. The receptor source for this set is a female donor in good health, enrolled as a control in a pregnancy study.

Here the CDR3 DNA reads TGTGCCAGCAGCTTAGTTGGACAGGGTGCGAACACTGAAGCTTTCTTT. It specifies CASSLVGQGANTEAFF. The gene calls are TRBV11-2 and TRBJ1-1; 8 bases match TRBD1. The CDR3 is made up of 16 amino acids. Germline V lookup: CDR1 SGHAT, CDR2 FQNNGV. Unmatched junction bases numbered 5, after V lost 1 base and J lost 1 base.

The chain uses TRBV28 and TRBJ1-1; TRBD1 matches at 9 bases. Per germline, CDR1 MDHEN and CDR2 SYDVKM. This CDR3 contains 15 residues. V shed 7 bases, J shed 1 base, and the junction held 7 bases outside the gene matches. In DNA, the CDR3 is TGTGCCAGCACCCTACAGGGGGCCGGGAACACTGAAGCTTTCTTT. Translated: CASTLQGAGNTEAFF.

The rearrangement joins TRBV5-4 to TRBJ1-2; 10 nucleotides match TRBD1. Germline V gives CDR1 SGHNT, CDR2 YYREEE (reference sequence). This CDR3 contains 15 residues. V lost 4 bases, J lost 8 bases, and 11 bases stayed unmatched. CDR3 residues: CASSQPGTGDGGYTF. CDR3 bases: TGTGCCAGCAGCCAGCCCGGGACAGGGGACGGAGGCTACACCTTC.

The CDR3 sequence: CASSFAAENYGYTF. The CDR3 bases are TGTGCCAGCAGTTTCGCGGCAGAAAACTATGGCTACACCTTC. The chain joins TRBV28 to TRBJ1-2; D unclear. The CDR3 extends over 14 amino acids. V was shortened by 3 bases and J by 2 bases, with 10 bases between the two germline ends. The germline CDR1 and CDR2 sequences are MDHEN and SYDVKM.

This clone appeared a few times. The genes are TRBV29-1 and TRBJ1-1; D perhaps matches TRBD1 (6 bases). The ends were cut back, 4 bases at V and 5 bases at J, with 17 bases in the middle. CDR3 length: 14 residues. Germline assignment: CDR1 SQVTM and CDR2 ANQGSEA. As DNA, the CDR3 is TGCAGCGTTGCATACCAGGGGCGAATTACTGAAGCTTTCTTT. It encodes CSVAYQGRITEAFF.

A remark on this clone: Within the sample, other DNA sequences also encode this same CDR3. DNA of the CDR3: TGTGCCAGCCGGACGGGGGGTAATGAAAAACTGTTTTTT. This gives the protein CASRTGGNEKLFF. V gene TRBV7-6 combines with J gene TRBJ1-4; tentatively, D is TRBD1 (5 bases). V lost 8 bases and J 4 bases, leaving 11 bases between the germline ends. There are 13 residues in the CDR3. Germline CDR1 reads SGHVS; CDR2 reads FNYEAQ. Combining the CDR3 with reference TRBV7-6 and TRBJ1-4 gives the whole variable domain GAGVSQSPRYKVTKRGQDVALRCDPISGHVSLYWYRQALGQGPEFLTYFNYEAQQDKSGLPNDRFSAERPEGSISTLTIQRTEQRDSAMYRCASRTGGNEKLFFGSGTQLSVL.

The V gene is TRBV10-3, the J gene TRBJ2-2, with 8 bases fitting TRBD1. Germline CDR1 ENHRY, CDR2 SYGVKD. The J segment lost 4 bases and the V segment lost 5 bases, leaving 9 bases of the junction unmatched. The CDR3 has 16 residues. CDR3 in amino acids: CAISQTGQGSTGELFF. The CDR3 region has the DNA TGTGCCATCAGTCAAACCGGACAGGGAAGCACCGGGGAGCTGTTTTTT.

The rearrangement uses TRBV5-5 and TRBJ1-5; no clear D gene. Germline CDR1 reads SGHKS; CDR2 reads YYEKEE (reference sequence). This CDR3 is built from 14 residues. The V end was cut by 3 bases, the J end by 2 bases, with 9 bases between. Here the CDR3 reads CASSSSMGNQPQHF. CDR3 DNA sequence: TGTGCCAGCAGCTCGAGTATGGGCAATCAGCCCCAGCATTTT.

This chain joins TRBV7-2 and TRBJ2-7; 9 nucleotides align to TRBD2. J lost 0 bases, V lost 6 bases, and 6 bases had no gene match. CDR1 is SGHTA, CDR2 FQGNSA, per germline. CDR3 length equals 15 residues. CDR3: CASRDASGVSYEQYF. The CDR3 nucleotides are TGTGCCAGCAGAGATGCTAGCGGGGTCTCCTACGAGCAGTACTTC.

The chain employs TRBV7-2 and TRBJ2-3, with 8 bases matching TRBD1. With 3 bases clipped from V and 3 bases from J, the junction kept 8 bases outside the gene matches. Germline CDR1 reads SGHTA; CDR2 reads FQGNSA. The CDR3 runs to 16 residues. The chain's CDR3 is CASSLDPGTGTDTQYF. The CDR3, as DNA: TGTGCCAGCAGCTTGGACCCCGGGACAGGTACAGATACGCAGTATTTT.

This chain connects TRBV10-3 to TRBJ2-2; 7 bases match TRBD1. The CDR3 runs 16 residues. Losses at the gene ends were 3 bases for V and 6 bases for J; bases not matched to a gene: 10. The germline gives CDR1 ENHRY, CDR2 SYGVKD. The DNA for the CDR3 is TGTGCCATCAGTGAAACCGGGACAGCTATGTCCGGGGAGCTGTTTTTT. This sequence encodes CAISETGTAMSGELFF.